Listed below are T cell receptor beta chains from one sample, sequenced in a study of CD8 T cells in ankylosing spondylitis. TCRdb re-analysed the 5' RACE reads in MiXCR, keeping a single row per CDR3 protein. In the table there are about 250,000 distinct CDR3 sequences, 32% of which are singletons. Sequencing used blood, either unsorted or a sorted T cell fraction (not recorded which). These receptors came from a male donor with ankylosing spondylitis or in good health (not recorded which). The CDR3 runs from the conserved cysteine through the conserved F or W. The D gene is left open where the match is weak. Not every row has a clone size; where given, it reads once, few, many or a size class.

clone_size,d_call,v_call,j_call,cdr3_nt,cdr3_aa
few,-,TRBV5-1,TRBJ2-7,TGCGCCAGCAGGTTAACAGGGGCCGGGGGCTACGAGCAGTACTTC,CASRLTGAGGYEQYF
few,TRBD2,TRBV20-1,TRBJ2-1,TGCAGTGCTCGAACTAGCGGGGGGGCCTATGAGCAGTTCTTC,CSARTSGGAYEQFF
few,TRBD2,TRBV10-3,TRBJ2-5,TGTGCCATCAGTGAAAAACTAGCGGGGCAAGAGACCCAGTACTTC,CAISEKLAGQETQYF
-,TRBD1,TRBV2,TRBJ2-7,TGTGCCAGAAGACAGGGGGCGAATGAGCAGTACTTC,CARRQGANEQYF
few,TRBD1,TRBV29-1,TRBJ2-5,TGCAGCGTTGGCCGGGACAGGGGTGAGACCCAGTACTTC,CSVGRDRGETQYF
-,-,TRBV28,TRBJ2-5,TGTGCCAGCAGTGGGGCCTCTCCCCCGACCCAGTACTTC,CASSGASPPTQYF
few,-,TRBV4-2,TRBJ2-1,TGTGCCAGCAGCCAAGATTCGGAAGTGCCAGAGCAGTTCTTC,CASSQDSEVPEQFF
few,-,TRBV12-3/TRBV12-4,TRBJ2-1,TGTGCCAGCATGGGACTCCCGAACTACAATGAGCAGTTCTTC,CASMGLPNYNEQFF
few,-,TRBV20-1,TRBJ2-5,TGCAGTGCTAGTCTGGCAGGAACGGGAACCCAGTACTTC,CSASLAGTGTQYF
-,TRBD1,TRBV10-3,TRBJ1-5,TGTGCCATCAGTACGGACAGGGGATACCAGCCCCAGCATTTT,CAISTDRGYQPQHF
-,-,TRBV7-9,TRBJ1-1,TGTGCCAGCAGCTTAGACTCAGGCACTGAAGCTTTCTTT,CASSLDSGTEAFF
few,-,TRBV15,TRBJ1-5,TGTGCCACCAGCAGGGACTTGGGGGGCCCTCAGCCCCAGCATTTT,CATSRDLGGPQPQHF
-,-,TRBV10-3,TRBJ2-3,TGTGCCATCAGTGAGTCGATAGACACAGATACGCAGTATTTT,CAISESIDTDTQYF
once,-,TRBV3-1,TRBJ2-7,TGTGCCAGCAGCCAAGAGATTGCAGCTGGGAAGGTTGAGCAGTACTTC,CASSQEIAAGKVEQYF
-,TRBD1,TRBV30,TRBJ1-3,TGTGCCTGGAGTGCGGGACAGGGGTATATCTCTGGAAACACCATATATTTT,CAWSAGQGYISGNTIYF
-,-,TRBV20-1,TRBJ1-1,TGCAGTGCTAAAGAGAACACTGAAGCTTTCTTT,CSAKENTEAFF